One T cell receptor (beta chain) is described in this entry. Its antigen remains unidentified. The source of the sample is a study of glioma-infiltrating T cells after dendritic cell vaccination. This CDR3 spans 15 amino acids. Per the germline V gene, CDR1 is SGHAT and CDR2 is FQDESV (reference sequence). V shed 3 bases, J shed 8 bases, and the junction held 8 bases outside the gene matches. Findings of the study overall: Higher pretreatment TIL content predicted longer progression-free time and survival. Complete blood and tumor specimen sets were limited to few patients.

Primers: 60 V beta forward and 13 J beta reverse. Some clones are missing from TCRdb's copy, which holds only in-frame ones; the method was immunoSEQ multiplex PCR. The sample shows about 38,000 clones, roughly four fifths of them seen only once. The material was blood, obtained before dendritic cell vaccination. The sequence was obtained from a human donor with glioblastoma. J is TRBJ1-2 and V is TRBV11-1; TRBD1 matches 11 bases. The DNA for the CDR3 is TGTGCCAGCAGCTTTGGTGGGACAGGGGGAAGCGGCTACACCTTC. Its protein is CASSFGGTGGSGYTF.